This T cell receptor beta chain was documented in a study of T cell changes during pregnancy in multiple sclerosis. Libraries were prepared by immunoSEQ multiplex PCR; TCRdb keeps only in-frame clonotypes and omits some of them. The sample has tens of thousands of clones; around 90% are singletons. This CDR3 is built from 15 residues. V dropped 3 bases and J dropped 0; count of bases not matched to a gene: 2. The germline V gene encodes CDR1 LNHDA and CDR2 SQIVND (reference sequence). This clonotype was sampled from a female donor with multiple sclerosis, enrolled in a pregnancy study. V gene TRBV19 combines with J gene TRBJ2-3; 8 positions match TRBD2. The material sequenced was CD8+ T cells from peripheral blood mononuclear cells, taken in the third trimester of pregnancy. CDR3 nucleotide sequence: TGTGCCAGTAGTATTTCTAGCGGGAGCACAGATACGCAGTATTTT. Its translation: CASSISSGSTDTQYF.